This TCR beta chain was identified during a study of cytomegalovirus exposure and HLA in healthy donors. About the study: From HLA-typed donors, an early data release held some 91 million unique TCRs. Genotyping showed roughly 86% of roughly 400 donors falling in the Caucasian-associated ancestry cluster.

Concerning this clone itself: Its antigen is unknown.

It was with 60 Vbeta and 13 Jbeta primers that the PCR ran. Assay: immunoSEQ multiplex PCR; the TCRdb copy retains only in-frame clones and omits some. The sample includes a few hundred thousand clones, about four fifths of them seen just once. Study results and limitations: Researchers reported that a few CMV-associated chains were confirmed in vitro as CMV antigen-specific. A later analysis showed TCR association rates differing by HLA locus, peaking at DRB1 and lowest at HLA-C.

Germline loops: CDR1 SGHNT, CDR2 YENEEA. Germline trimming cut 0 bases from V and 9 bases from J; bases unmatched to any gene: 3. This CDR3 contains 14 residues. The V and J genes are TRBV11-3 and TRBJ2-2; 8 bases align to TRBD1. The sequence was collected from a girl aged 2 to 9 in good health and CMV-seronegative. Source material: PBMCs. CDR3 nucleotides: TGTGCCAGCAGCTTAGATTGGACAGGGAGGGAGCTGTTTTTT. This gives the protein CASSLDWTGRELFF.